The sample holds one count of the clone carrying this T cell receptor beta chain. This sample was taken from a study of blood T cell repertoires in COVID-19. The wider study: The United States, Italy and Spain provided the acute and convalescent COVID-19 samples.

Clones were sequenced by immunoSEQ multiplex PCR, and TCRdb holds only the in-frame ones, with some missing. The repertoire holds 350,000 to 400,000 clones, with roughly nine tenths as singletons. The study recruited people aged about 18 to 95 years across about two dozen US areas. This CDR3 is built from 15 residues. Germline V gene sequence: CDR1 SGHDN, CDR2 FVKESK. The V end lost 3 bases, the J end lost 0 bases, and 12 bases lay between the germline ends. Sequenced sample: PBMCs or T cells enriched from blood (not recorded which). The rearrangement uses TRBV14 and TRBJ2-7; D is possibly TRBD1 (6 bases). The source is a man younger than 35 who had recovered from COVID-19. CDR3 loop: CASSHHRDSSYEQYF. The CDR3 DNA is TGTGCCAGCAGCCATCACAGGGATAGCTCCTACGAGCAGTACTTC.